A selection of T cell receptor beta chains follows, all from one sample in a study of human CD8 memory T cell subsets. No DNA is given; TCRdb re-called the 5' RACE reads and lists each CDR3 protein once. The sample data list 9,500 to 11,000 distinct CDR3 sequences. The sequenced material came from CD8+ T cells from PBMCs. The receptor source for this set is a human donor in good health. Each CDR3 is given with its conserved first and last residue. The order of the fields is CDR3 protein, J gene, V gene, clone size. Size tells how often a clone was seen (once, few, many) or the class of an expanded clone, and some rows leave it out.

CASSFRGGGYEQYF TRBJ2-7 TRBV5-1 -
CASSEVGTGEGDTQYF TRBJ2-3 TRBV2 -
CASIMGRGYYEQYF TRBJ2-7 TRBV28 large
CASSLIQEPQNEQFF TRBJ2-1 TRBV28 medium-sized
CASSPETGIEQFF TRBJ2-1 TRBV7-2 -
CASSGSPTGELFF TRBJ2-2 TRBV6-5 -
CASSAQGDRGGFEAFF TRBJ1-1 TRBV4-1 -
CASSVGWTYEQYF TRBJ2-7 TRBV9 -
CASSSRTGSGITEAFF TRBJ1-1 TRBV27 -
CASSVEAGLAGGLNEQYF TRBJ2-7 TRBV9 -
CASSLGLAAMETQYF TRBJ2-5 TRBV3-1 -
CASSQDWGTEAFF TRBJ1-1 TRBV14 -
CASSPPGAGVFEDGYTF TRBJ1-2 TRBV4-1 -
CASSPMGGTDTQYF TRBJ2-3 TRBV7-2 -
CASRTLLAGALETQYF TRBJ2-5 TRBV6-1 -
CASSYEATSYEQYF TRBJ2-7 TRBV6-5 -
CASSTYPGTGGEQYF TRBJ2-7 TRBV7-7 -
CASSPPGGLAGAQETQYF TRBJ2-5 TRBV12-3/TRBV12-4 -
CASSLDGTVRYQETQYF TRBJ2-5 TRBV5-6 -
CASGFWGTEAFF TRBJ1-1 TRBV7-9 -
CASSYSGSNQPQHF TRBJ1-5 TRBV6-5 -
CARSLPRRVADRVFAFYNEQFF TRBJ2-1 TRBV5-3 -
CASSPGGYSNQPQHF TRBJ1-5 TRBV7-9 -
CASSTRETNTGELFF TRBJ2-2 TRBV5-1 -
CASSPGGELYF TRBJ2-7 TRBV28 -
CASSLGGNEQFF TRBJ2-1 TRBV27 -
CASSLGGAQGSQYF TRBJ2-5 TRBV11-2 -
CASNSWTTDSYNEQFF TRBJ2-1 TRBV7-9 -
CSARGSLVLPGLTTDTQYF TRBJ2-3 TRBV20-1 -
CASSDLAGGTQETQYF TRBJ2-5 TRBV25-1 -
CASSYMGSTYEQYF TRBJ2-7 TRBV6-6 -
CASSSKAGHNSLFTDTQYF TRBJ2-3 TRBV28 -
CASSATLGGDTQYF TRBJ2-3 TRBV9 medium-sized
CASSLNGGDYATNEKLFF TRBJ1-4 TRBV7-8 -
CASSLGTYEQYF TRBJ2-7 TRBV5-5 medium-sized
CASSSLIAGLGQPQHF TRBJ1-5 TRBV7-2 -
CASSQMREETQYF TRBJ2-5 TRBV9 -
CASSDWNTEAFF TRBJ1-1 TRBV2 -
CAIGDSMNTGELFF TRBJ2-2 TRBV10-3 -
CASSATGSQETQYF TRBJ2-5 TRBV9 -
CASSQDIASGAYNEQFF TRBJ2-1 TRBV4-1 -
CSGLTGTYEQYF TRBJ2-7 TRBV29-1 -
CASSFPSGRGPYEQYF TRBJ2-7 TRBV28 -
CASRADRGHSPLHF TRBJ1-6 TRBV11-3 -
CASSHPWAGELFF TRBJ2-2 TRBV3-1 -
CASSFTGFKGNQPQHF TRBJ1-5 TRBV12-3/TRBV12-4 large
CASSSYNEQFF TRBJ2-1 TRBV28 -
CASSSWGGAYTGELFF TRBJ2-2 TRBV7-7 -
CASSLYPGTPGGYTF TRBJ1-2 TRBV7-3 -
CASSSMTANTGELFF TRBJ2-2 TRBV5-1 -
CSASPGHHSYEQYF TRBJ2-7 TRBV20-1 -
CASSYSTDGEQFF TRBJ2-1 TRBV6-6 -
CSASHGRDEQYF TRBJ2-7 TRBV29-1 -
CASSGGTGTSSADTQYF TRBJ2-3 TRBV9 -
CASSQIAGTTDTQYF TRBJ2-3 TRBV3-1 -
CSARDWTGDQPQHF TRBJ1-5 TRBV20-1 -
CASTPGVYSNQPQHF TRBJ1-5 TRBV19 -
CASSSAWDRLRDTQYF TRBJ2-3 TRBV27 -
CASRTTPWRDPFAEQYF TRBJ2-7 TRBV28 -